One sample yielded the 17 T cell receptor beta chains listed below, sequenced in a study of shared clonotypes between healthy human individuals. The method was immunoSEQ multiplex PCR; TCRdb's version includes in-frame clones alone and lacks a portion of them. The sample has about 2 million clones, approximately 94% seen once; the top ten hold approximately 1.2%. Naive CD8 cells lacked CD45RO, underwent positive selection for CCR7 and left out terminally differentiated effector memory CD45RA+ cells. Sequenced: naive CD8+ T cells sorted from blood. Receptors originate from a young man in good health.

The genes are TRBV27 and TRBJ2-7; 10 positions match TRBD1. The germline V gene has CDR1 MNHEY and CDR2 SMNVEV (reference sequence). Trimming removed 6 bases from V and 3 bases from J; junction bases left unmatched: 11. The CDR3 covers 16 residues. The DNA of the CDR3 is TGTGCCAGCAGCTACTCCCCGGGACAGGGGAGCTACGAGCAGTACTTC. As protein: CASSYSPGQGSYEQYF.

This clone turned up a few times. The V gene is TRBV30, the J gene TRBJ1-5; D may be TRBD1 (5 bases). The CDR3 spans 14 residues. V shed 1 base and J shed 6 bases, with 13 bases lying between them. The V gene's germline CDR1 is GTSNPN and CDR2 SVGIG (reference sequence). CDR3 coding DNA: TGTGCCTGGAGTGCCCCGGGACCCACTCAGCCCCAGCATTTT. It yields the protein CAWSAPGPTQPQHF.

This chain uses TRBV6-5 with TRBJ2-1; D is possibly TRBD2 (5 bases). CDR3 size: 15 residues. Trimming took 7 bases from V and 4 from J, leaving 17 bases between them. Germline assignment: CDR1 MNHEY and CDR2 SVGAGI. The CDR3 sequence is CASIATGMGYNEQFF. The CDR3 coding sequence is TGTGCCAGCATTGCCACGGGAATGGGTTACAATGAGCAGTTCTTC.

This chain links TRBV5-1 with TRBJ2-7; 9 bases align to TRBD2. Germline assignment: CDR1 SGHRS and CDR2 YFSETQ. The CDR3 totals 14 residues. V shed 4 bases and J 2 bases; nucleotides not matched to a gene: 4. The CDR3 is CASSIGLATYEQYF. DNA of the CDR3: TGCGCCAGCAGCATTGGACTAGCGACCTACGAGCAGTACTTC.

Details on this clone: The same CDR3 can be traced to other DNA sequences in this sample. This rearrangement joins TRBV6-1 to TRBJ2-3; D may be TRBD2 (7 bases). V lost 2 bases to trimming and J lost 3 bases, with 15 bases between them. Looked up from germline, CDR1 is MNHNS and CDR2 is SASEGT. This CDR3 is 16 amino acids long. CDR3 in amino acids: CASSEWGGEGTDTQYF. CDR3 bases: TGTGCCAGCAGTGAATGGGGGGGCGAGGGGACAGATACGCAGTATTTT.

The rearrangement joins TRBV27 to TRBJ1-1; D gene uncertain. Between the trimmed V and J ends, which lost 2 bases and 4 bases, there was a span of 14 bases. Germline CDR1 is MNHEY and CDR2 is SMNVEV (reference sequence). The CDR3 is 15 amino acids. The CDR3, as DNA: TGTGCCAGCAGTTTAATGGCGGTGGCGGGCACTGAAGCTTTCTTT. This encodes CASSLMAVAGTEAFF.

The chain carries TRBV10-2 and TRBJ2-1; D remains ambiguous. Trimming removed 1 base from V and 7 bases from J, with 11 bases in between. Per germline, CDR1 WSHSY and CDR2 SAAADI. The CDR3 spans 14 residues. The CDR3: CASSEWEGHNEQFF. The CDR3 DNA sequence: TGCGCCAGCAGTGAGTGGGAAGGTCATAATGAGCAGTTCTTC.

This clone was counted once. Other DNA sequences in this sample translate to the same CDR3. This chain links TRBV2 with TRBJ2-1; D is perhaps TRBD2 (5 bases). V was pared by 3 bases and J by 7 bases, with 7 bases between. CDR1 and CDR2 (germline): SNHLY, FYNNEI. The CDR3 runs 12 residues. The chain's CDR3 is CASSESGNEQFF. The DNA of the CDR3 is TGTGCCAGCAGTGAGTCGGGGAATGAGCAGTTCTTC.

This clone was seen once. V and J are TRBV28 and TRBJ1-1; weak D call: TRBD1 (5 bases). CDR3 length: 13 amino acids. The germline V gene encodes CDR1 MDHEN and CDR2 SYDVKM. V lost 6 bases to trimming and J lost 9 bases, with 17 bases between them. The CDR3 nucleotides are TGTGCCAGCAGCCCTGCGGGGGATAGTCAAGCTTTCTTT. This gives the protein CASSPAGDSQAFF.

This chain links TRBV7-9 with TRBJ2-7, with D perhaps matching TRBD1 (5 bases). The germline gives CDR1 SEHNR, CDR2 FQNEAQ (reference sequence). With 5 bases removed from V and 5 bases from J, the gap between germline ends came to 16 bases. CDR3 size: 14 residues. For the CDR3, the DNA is TGTGCCAGCAGCCTGCTGGCAGGGCCGAACGAGCAGTACTTC. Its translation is CASSLLAGPNEQYF.

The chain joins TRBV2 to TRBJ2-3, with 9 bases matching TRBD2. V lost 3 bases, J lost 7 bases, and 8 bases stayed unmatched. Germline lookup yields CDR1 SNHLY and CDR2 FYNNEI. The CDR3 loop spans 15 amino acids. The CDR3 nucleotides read TGTGCCAGCAGTGATCCAGCGGGGGGAGACAATACGCAGTATTTT. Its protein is CASSDPAGGDNTQYF. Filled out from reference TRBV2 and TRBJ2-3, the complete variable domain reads EPEVTQTPSHQVTQMGQEVILRCVPISNHLYFYWYRQILGQKVEFLVSFYNNEISEKSEIFDDQFSVERPDGSNFTLKIRSTKLEDSAMYFCASSDPAGGDNTQYFGPGTRLTVL.

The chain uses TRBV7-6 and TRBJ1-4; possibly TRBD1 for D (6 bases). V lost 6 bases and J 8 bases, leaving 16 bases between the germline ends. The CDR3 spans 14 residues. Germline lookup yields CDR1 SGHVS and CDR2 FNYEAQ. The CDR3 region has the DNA TGTGCCAGCAGGCAGCAGGCTCAGGGGGAAAAACTGTTTTTT. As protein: CASRQQAQGEKLFF. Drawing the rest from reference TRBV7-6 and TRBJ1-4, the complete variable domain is GAGVSQSPRYKVTKRGQDVALRCDPISGHVSLYWYRQALGQGPEFLTYFNYEAQQDKSGLPNDRFSAERPEGSISTLTIQRTEQRDSAMYRCASRQQAQGEKLFFGSGTQLSVL.

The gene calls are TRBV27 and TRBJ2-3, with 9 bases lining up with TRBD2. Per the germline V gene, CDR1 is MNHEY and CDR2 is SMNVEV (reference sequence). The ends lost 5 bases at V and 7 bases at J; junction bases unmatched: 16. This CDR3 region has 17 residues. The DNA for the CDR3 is TGTGCCAGCAGTCCCGGGACTAGCATGATGGTCTTGTATACGCAGTATTTT. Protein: CASSPGTSMMVLYTQYF.

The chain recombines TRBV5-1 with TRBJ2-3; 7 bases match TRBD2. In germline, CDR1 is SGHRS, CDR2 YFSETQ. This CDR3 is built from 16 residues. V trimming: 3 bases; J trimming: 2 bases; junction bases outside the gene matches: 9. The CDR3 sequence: CASSSSLLAVTDTQYF. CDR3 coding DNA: TGCGCCAGCAGCTCCTCCCTGCTAGCGGTCACAGATACGCAGTATTTT.

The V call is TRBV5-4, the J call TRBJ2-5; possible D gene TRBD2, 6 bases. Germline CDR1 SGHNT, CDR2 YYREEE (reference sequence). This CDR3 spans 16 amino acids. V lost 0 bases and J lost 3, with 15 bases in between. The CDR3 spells CASSLAGRGTEETQYF. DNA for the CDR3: TGTGCCAGCAGCTTGGCTGGGCGGGGAACCGAAGAGACCCAGTACTTC. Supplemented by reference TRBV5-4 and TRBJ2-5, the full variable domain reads ETGVTQSPTHLIKTRGQQVTLRCSSQSGHNTVSWYQQALGQGPQFIFQYYREEENGRGNFPPRFSGLQFPNYSSELNVNALELDDSALYLCASSLAGRGTEETQYFGPGTRLLVL.

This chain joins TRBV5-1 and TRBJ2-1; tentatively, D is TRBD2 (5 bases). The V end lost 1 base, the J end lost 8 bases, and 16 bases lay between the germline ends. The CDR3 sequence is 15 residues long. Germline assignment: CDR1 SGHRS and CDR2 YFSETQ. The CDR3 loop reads CASSLLGVAAHEQFF. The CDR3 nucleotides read TGCGCCAGCAGCTTGTTGGGAGTAGCCGCCCATGAGCAGTTCTTC.

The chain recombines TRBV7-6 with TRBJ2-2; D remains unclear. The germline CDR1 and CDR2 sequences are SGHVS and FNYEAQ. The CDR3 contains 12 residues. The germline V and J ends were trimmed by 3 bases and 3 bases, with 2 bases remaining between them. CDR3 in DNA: TGTGCCAGCAGCTTTGACACCGGGGAGCTGTTTTTT. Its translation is CASSFDTGELFF. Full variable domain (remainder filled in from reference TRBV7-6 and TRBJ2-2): GAGVSQSPRYKVTKRGQDVALRCDPISGHVSLYWYRQALGQGPEFLTYFNYEAQQDKSGLPNDRFSAERPEGSISTLTIQRTEQRDSAMYRCASSFDTGELFFGEGSRLTVL.